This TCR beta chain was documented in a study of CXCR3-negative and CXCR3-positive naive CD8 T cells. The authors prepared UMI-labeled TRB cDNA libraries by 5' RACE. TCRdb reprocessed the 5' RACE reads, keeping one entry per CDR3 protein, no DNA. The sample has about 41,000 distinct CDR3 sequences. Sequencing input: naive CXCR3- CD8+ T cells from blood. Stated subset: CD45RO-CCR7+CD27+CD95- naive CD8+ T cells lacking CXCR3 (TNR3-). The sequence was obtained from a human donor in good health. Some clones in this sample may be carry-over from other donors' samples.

CDR3 sequence reads: CASNFPTGNDRGQETQYF. The rearrangement uses TRBV7-7 and TRBJ2-5; TCRdb proposes TRBD1, but this gene call is untestable without DNA. The CDR3 covers 18 residues. Germline loops: CDR1 SSHAT, CDR2 FNYEAQ (reference sequence). The full variable domain, with the rest looked up from reference TRBV7-7 and TRBJ2-5, is GAGVSQSPRYKVTKRGQDVTLRCDPISSHATLYWYQQALGQGPEFLTYFNYEAQPDKSGLPSDRFSAERPEGSISTLTIQRTEQRDSAMYRCASNFPTGNDRGQETQYFGPGTRLLVL.